This TCR beta chain was captured in a study of blood T cell repertoires in COVID-19 (dated by TCRdb to 2018 to 2021). About the investigation overall: Samples from collaborators originated in the United States, Italy and Spain and spanned both the acute and convalescent phases of COVID-19. Deeply sampled blood TCRbeta repertoires from subjects exposed to, actively infected with, or recovered from COVID-19 were included in the dataset. The material from the prospective study consisted of cDNA or gDNA derived from T cells, B-cell-depleted T cells, or PBMCs. Where HLA class I and class II types were available, the types were taken from metadata supplied by the sample provider, not from assay-based typing. A freely available public database, intended as a resource for researchers studying the immune response to SARS-CoV-2, is where the repertoires were released. Samples were obtained from the ongoing ImmuneRACE study (first 160 participants) and from about 1,300 subjects provided by 6 global collaborators. Sample metadata almost always included a de-identified subject ID, COVID-19 status, age in years and sex.

TCRbeta CDR3 regions were amplified from genomic DNA using the immunoSEQ Assay, a bias-controlled multiplex PCR. The original pipeline was this. Within the assay, amplification of reference gene primers was used to estimate how many nucleated cells each sample contained. To quantify the absolute abundance of each unique TCRbeta CDR3 rearrangement, sequence reads were collapsed and filtered. Productive Simpson clonality was computed per sample as the square root of Simpson's diversity index over productive rearrangements. In TCRdb, the immuneACCESS table is reduced to in-frame sequences with V and J assigned. These tables do not hold every clone; where another copy was compared, an unresolved V gene accounts for under half, and the others remain unexplained. V and J calls plus clone size are reproduced from that table; the DNA served to infer D and trimming. This sample lists about 400,000 clones; more than 75% were detected once. About a tenth of the sample is in the top ten clones.

A single count supports this clone. Its cognate antigen has yet to be identified. No much larger clonotype is one base removed from it; base qualities were not supplied. Participants in the prospective study were enrolled through a virtual design, were aged roughly 18 to 100 years, and lived in approximately 25 United States geographic areas. Cohort assignment in the prospective study relied on participant-reported clinical history from a screening survey and a study questionnaire. ImmuneRACE Cohort 3 recovered participants were defined by two consecutive negative NP/OP PCR tests, healthcare professional clearance, or symptom resolution. Mobile phlebotomists in the prospective study collected whole blood, serum and a nasopharyngeal or oropharyngeal swab from every participant. Over an approximately two-month period, participants in the prospective study had the option of providing additional blood draws and questionnaires. Blood samples from the prospective study were shipped frozen or at room temperature prior to DNA extraction.

The research as a whole found: How much clinical and demographic metadata was included differed by source and by participant, and the metadata was provided uncurated.

The germline V gene sets CDR1 to SGHTA and CDR2 to FQGTGA. The CDR3, from cysteine to phenylalanine, totals 13 residues. Only the CDR3 part of the read is kept: 39 bases, read in frame from the first base. V and J lose 5 bases and 6 bases, and a span of 12 bases separates them. Material for sequencing was PBMCs or T cells enriched from blood (not recorded which). The source is a woman in her fifties or sixties who had recovered from COVID-19. The chain joins TRBV7-3 to TRBJ2-3; the D gene is not confidently resolved. The CDR3 amino acid sequence is: CASSLRVEDTQYF. At the DNA level, the sequence is TGTGCCAGCAGCCTACGTGTGGAGGATACGCAGTATTTT.